This T cell receptor (beta chain) was observed in a study of molecular identifiers for immune sequencing clone quantification. TCRdb ran MiXCR on the PCR reads and lists one entry per CDR3 protein. The table has about 320,000 distinct CDR3 sequences, roughly a quarter seen once. The CDR3 loop spans 15 amino acids. The J segment lost 3 bases and the V segment lost 2 bases, leaving 3 bases of the junction unmatched. Germline V lookup: CDR1 LNHDA, CDR2 SQIVND (reference sequence). The chain is built from TRBV19 and TRBJ2-1; 8 bases are a match to TRBD2. Specimen: naive CD8+ T cells from blood, with Jurkat cell RNA spiked in. The sample's subset: FACS-sorted CD8+CD4-CCR7+CD45RA+ naive T cells. The TCR sequence derives from a human donor in good health. Some libraries in this study had Jurkat cell RNA spiked in. The chain's CDR3 is CASSILLADYNEQFF. DNA for the CDR3: TGTGCCAGTAGTATACTACTAGCGGACTACAATGAGCAGTTCTTC. The full variable domain, with the rest looked up from reference TRBV19 and TRBJ2-1, is DGGITQSPKYLFRKEGQNVTLSCEQNLNHDAMYWYRQDPGQGLRLIYYSQIVNDFQKGDIAEGYSVSREKKESFPLTVTSAQKNPTAFYLCASSILLADYNEQFFGPGTRLTVL.